This is a list of T cell receptor beta chains from one sample in a study of primary melanoma T cells and metastatic recurrence. Measured with immunoSEQ multiplex PCR; TCRdb has only the in-frame clones, and not every one. The table records about 670 clones, about 90% of them present only once. Sequencing was carried out using melanoma tumor tissue. These receptors were collected from a human donor with melanoma. Each CDR3 is given with its conserved first and last residue. D genes are given only for firm matches. Not every row has a clone size; where given, it reads once, few, many or a size class.

TRBJ2-3 NA TRBV29-1 NA CSVEDRRGRADTQYF TGCAGCGTTGAAGATCGGCGGGGCAGGGCAGATACGCAGTATTTT
TRBJ2-7 TRBD2 TRBV11-3 NA CASSLAAGGREQYF TGTGCCAGCAGCTTGGCGGCGGGAGGGCGCGAGCAGTACTTC
TRBJ2-3 TRBD1 TRBV11-3 NA CASSPRQGGDTDTQYF TGTGCCAGCAGCCCTAGACAGGGGGGGGACACAGATACGCAGTATTTT
TRBJ2-1 TRBD2 TRBV15 NA CATSSDSRGAWYEQFF TGTGCCACCAGCAGCGACTCGCGGGGGGCATGGTATGAGCAGTTCTTC
TRBJ2-7 TRBD2 TRBV7-6 NA CASSPLAGGRQEQYF TGTGCCAGCAGCCCTTTAGCGGGAGGACGTCAGGAGCAGTACTTC
TRBJ2-7 TRBD1 TRBV19 NA CASSRDSYYEQYF TGTGCCAGTAGCCGGGACAGCTACTACGAGCAGTACTTC
TRBJ1-5 NA TRBV18 NA CASSPGGRNQPQHF TGTGCCAGCTCACCAGGGGGCAGGAATCAGCCCCAGCATTTT
TRBJ1-1 TRBD1 TRBV6-8 NA CASSSGGTGMNTEAFF TGTGCCAGCAGTTCAGGGGGCACGGGGATGAACACTGAAGCTTTCTTT
TRBJ2-3 NA TRBV5-1 NA CASRWGSVLPLPDTQYF TGCGCCAGCAGATGGGGCAGCGTACTCCCCCTGCCAGATACGCAGTATTTT
TRBJ2-7 NA TRBV6-4 NA CASSYGRAYEQYF TGTGCCAGCAGTTACGGCCGTGCCTACGAGCAGTACTTC
TRBJ2-7 NA TRBV11-3 once CASSLGGTVSYEQYF TGTGCCAGCAGCTTGGGCGGGACAGTCTCCTACGAGCAGTACTTC
TRBJ2-2 NA TRBV11-3 NA CASSLVQGDTGELFF TGTGCCAGCAGCTTGGTACAGGGAGACACCGGGGAGCTGTTTTTT
TRBJ2-7 NA TRBV15 NA CATSRDLGYYEQYF TGTGCCACCAGCAGAGATCTAGGGTACTACGAGCAGTACTTC
TRBJ2-7 TRBD2 TRBV11-3 NA CASSSKAGGFSEQYF TGTGCCAGCAGCTCAAAGGCGGGAGGGTTCTCCGAGCAGTACTTC
TRBJ1-1 NA TRBV30 NA CAWTTRGQWDTEAFF TGTGCCTGGACCACCCGAGGGCAGTGGGACACTGAAGCTTTCTTT
TRBJ2-1 TRBD2 TRBV14 NA CASSQPSGVYNEQFF TGTGCCAGCAGCCAGCCTAGCGGGGTCTACAATGAGCAGTTCTTC
TRBJ1-1 NA TRBV11-3 NA CASSLVWTPQRNTEAFF TGTGCCAGCAGCTTAGTATGGACTCCCCAGAGAAACACTGAAGCTTTCTTT
TRBJ2-6 NA TRBV11-3 few CASSLEGGAWANVLTF TGTGCCAGCAGCCTCGAGGGCGGCGCGTGGGCCAACGTCCTGACTTTC